One and the same sample provided the 11 T cell receptor beta chains below, sequenced in a study of control samples from healthy donors and cancer patients (dated by TCRdb to 2020 to 2021). The receptor library was made with the immunoSEQ multiplex PCR assay. The source is immuneACCESS, and TCRdb retained only in-frame sequences with V and J called. Part of the clones is not carried over; for the studies checked, unresolved V genes explain less than half of this, and the remainder is unexplained. The table for this sample lists around 110,000 clones; 85% to 95% of them were counted only once. The top ten hold about 2.6% of the sample. Sequenced sample: blood. These receptors were obtained from a man aged 30 to 39 in good health.

The V and J genes are TRBV6-6 and TRBJ2-5; 7 bases map to TRBD1. Germline V gene lookup returns CDR1 MNHNY and CDR2 SVGAGI (reference sequence). This CDR3 is built from 13 residues. V lost 8 bases, J lost 5 bases, and 8 bases stayed unmatched. CDR3 sequence reads: CASSPTGPETQYF. CDR3 bases: TGTGCCAGCTCCCCGACAGGGCCGGAGACCCAGTACTTC.

This chain connects TRBV11-1 to TRBJ1-1; 8 bases line up with TRBD1. Per the germline V gene, CDR1 is SGHAT and CDR2 is FQDESV (reference sequence). V was pared by 7 bases and J by 4 bases, with 8 bases of the junction left unmatched. The CDR3 runs 14 residues. The CDR3 DNA follows: TGTGCCAGCACTACACCAGGGGGCGCCACTGAAGCTTTCTTT. It yields the protein CASTTPGGATEAFF.

The chain recombines TRBV24-1 with TRBJ2-7, with TRBD1 matching 7 bases. The V gene's germline CDR1 is KGHDR and CDR2 SFDVKD. V trimming: 3 bases; J trimming: 5 bases; junction bases outside the gene matches: 6. The CDR3 sequence is 14 residues long. The CDR3 loop reads CATSDPGQWDEQYF. The CDR3 DNA reads TGTGCCACCAGTGATCCGGGACAGTGGGACGAGCAGTACTTC.

The rearrangement links TRBV20-1 to TRBJ2-3; D ambiguous. Trimming left V 3 bases short and J 3 bases short, with 4 bases between. The V gene's germline CDR1 is DFQATT and CDR2 SNEGSKA (reference sequence). The CDR3 totals 11 residues. CDR3 protein: CSARVTDTQYF. CDR3 coding DNA: TGCAGTGCTAGGGTGACAGATACGCAGTATTTT.

The rearrangement links TRBV5-1 to TRBJ2-7; 9 bases map to TRBD2. Germline values: CDR1 SGHRS, CDR2 YFSETQ. V shed 2 bases, J shed 3 bases, and the junction held 6 bases outside the gene matches. The length of the CDR3 is 15 residues. The CDR3 bases are TGCGCCAGCAGCTTCTCGGTAGCGGGGGACTACGAGCAGTACTTC. Encoded protein: CASSFSVAGDYEQYF.

This chain connects TRBV19 to TRBJ1-2, with D possibly TRBD1 on 6 matching bases. The germline V gene has CDR1 LNHDA and CDR2 SQIVND (reference sequence). Trimming pared 2 bases from V and 2 bases from J, leaving 6 bases between. There are 13 residues in the CDR3. The CDR3 region has the DNA TGTGCCAGTAGTATACAGGGGAACTATGGCTACACCTTC. This translates into CASSIQGNYGYTF.

This clone came up once. This chain joins TRBV19 and TRBJ1-1, with D unresolved. The CDR3 is 15 amino acids. V gave up 2 bases and J gave up 4 bases, with 14 bases separating them. Germline loops: CDR1 LNHDA, CDR2 SQIVND (reference sequence). The CDR3 nucleotides are TGTGCCAGTAGTATAACGGAGGGTCGTATCACTGAAGCTTTCTTT. Protein sequence: CASSITEGRITEAFF.

The chain has TRBV4-1 and TRBJ2-1; 10 bases align to TRBD2. V was clipped by 2 bases and J by 6 bases; unmatched bases: 4. Germline values: CDR1 MGHRA, CDR2 YSYEKL. The CDR3 is 15 residues long. CDR3 loop: CASSQSGGVVNEQFF. The CDR3 DNA reads as TGCGCCAGCAGCCAAAGCGGGGGGGTCGTCAATGAGCAGTTCTTC.

V gene TRBV6-5 combines with J gene TRBJ2-2; no firm D call. The ends were cut back, 6 bases at V and 1 base at J, with 6 bases in the middle. The CDR3 loop spans 13 amino acids. Looked up from germline, CDR1 is MNHEY and CDR2 is SVGAGI. The CDR3 here is CASSRLNTGELFF. The CDR3 coding sequence is TGTGCCAGCAGCCGCCTGAACACCGGGGAGCTGTTTTTT.

The rearrangement joins TRBV7-9 to TRBJ2-7; no firm D call. Germline V CDR1 and CDR2: SEHNR, FQNEAQ (reference sequence). The germline V and J ends were trimmed by 5 bases and 0 bases, with 17 bases remaining between them. The CDR3 spans 16 residues. The CDR3 is CASSAPPTVSSYEQYF. The DNA of the CDR3 is TGTGCCAGCAGCGCCCCGCCGACGGTTAGCTCCTACGAGCAGTACTTC. The full variable domain, with the rest looked up from reference TRBV7-9 and TRBJ2-7, is DTGVSQNPRHKITKRGQNVTFRCDPISEHNRLYWYRQTLGQGPEFLTYFQNEAQLEKSRLLSDRFSAERPKGSFSTLEIQRTEQGDSAMYLCASSAPPTVSSYEQYFGPGTRLTVT.

This clone was found a few times. The V and J genes are TRBV7-9 and TRBJ1-1; no firm D call. Per the germline V gene, CDR1 is SEHNR and CDR2 is FQNEAQ (reference sequence). The CDR3 has 13 residues. V was pared by 1 base and J by 0 bases, with 3 bases between. The CDR3 bases are TGTGCCAGCAGCTTAGAAGTGAACACTGAAGCTTTCTTT. This gives the protein CASSLEVNTEAFF.